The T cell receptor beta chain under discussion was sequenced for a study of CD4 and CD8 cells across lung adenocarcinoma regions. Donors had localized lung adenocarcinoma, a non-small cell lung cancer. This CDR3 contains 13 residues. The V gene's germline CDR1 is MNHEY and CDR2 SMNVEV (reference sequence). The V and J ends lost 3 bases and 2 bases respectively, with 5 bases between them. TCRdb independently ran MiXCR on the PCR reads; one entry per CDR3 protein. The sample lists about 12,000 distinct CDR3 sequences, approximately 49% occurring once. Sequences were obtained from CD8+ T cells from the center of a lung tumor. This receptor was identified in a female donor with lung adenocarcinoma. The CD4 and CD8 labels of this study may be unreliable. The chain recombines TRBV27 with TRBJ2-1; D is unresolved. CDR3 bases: TGTGCCAGCAGTTTTAGGGCCTACAATGAGCAGTTCTTC. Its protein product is CASSFRAYNEQFF.